The TCR beta chain described here comes from a study of shared clonotypes between healthy human individuals. CDR1 and CDR2 from the germline V gene are GTSNPN and SVGIG (reference sequence). The CDR3 has 13 residues. The V end lost 5 bases, the J end lost 3 bases, and 8 bases lay between the germline ends. TCRdb's copy holds only in-frame clones and misses some; the assay was immunoSEQ multiplex PCR. Altogether 850,000 to 1,200,000 clones are present, under 80% being singletons, with the ten largest covering 1.4%. The specimen was memory CD4+ T cells sorted from blood. Subset: CD45RA-negative fraction. The sequence was collected from a man aged 18 to 30 in good health. The rearrangement joins TRBV30 to TRBJ1-6, with D perhaps TRBD1 (5 bases). The CDR3 sequence: CAWGGHYNSPLHF. CDR3 DNA sequence: TGTGCCTGGGGTGGACACTATAATTCACCCCTCCACTTT.